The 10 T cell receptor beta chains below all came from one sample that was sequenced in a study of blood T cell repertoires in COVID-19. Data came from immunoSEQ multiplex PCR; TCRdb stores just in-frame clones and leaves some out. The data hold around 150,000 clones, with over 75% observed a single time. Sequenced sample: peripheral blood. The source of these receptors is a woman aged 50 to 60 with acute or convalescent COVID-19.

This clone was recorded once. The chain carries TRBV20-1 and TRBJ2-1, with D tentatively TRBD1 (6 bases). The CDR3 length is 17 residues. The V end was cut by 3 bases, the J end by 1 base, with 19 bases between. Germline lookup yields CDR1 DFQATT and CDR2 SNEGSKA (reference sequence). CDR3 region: CSASSSGRGFSYNEQFF. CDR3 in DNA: TGCAGTGCTAGTAGTTCCGGCAGGGGCTTTTCCTACAATGAGCAGTTCTTC.

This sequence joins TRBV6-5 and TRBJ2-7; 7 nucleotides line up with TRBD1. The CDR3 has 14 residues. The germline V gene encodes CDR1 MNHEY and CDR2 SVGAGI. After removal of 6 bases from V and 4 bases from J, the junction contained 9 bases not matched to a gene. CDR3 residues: CASRKTGFEYEQYF. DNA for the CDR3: TGTGCCAGCAGAAAGACAGGGTTTGAATACGAGCAGTACTTC.

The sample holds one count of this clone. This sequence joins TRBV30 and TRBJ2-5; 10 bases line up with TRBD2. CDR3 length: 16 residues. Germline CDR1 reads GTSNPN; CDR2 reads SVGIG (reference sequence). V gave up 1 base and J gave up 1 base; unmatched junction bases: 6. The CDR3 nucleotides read TGTGCCTGGAGTGGCCCCCAGCGGGGGGGCCAAGAGACCCAGTACTTC. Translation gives CAWSGPQRGGQETQYF.

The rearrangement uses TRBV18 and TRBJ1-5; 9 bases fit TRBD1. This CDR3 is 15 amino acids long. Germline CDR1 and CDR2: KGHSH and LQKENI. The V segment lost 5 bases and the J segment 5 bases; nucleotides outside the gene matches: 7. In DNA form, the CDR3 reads TGTGCCAGCTCAGGAACAGGGGGCTCCGATCAGCCCCAGCATTTT. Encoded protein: CASSGTGGSDQPQHF.

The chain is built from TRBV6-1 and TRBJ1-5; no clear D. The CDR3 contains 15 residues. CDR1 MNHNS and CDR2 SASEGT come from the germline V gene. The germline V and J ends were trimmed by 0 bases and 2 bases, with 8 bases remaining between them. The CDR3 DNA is TGTGCCAGCAGTGAAGCGCTGTCAGGCAATCAGCCCCAGCATTTT. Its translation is CASSEALSGNQPQHF.

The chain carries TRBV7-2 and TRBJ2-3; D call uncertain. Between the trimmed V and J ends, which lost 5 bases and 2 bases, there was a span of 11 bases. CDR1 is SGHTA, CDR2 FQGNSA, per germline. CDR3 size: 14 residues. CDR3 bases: TGTGCCAGCAGCGTACAGCTCGACACAGATACGCAGTATTTT. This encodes CASSVQLDTDTQYF.

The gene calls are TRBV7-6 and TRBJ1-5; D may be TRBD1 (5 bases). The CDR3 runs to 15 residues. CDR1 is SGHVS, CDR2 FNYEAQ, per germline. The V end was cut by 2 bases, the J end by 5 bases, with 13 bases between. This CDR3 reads CASSLQGFWDQPQHF. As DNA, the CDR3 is TGTGCCAGCAGCTTACAGGGTTTCTGGGATCAGCCCCAGCATTTT.

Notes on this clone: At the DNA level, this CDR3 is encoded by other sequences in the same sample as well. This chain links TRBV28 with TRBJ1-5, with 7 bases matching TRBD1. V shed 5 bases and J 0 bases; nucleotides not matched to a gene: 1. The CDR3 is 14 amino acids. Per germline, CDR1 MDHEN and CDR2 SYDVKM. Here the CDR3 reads CASSPGGSNQPQHF. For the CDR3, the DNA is TGTGCCAGCAGTCCAGGGGGTAGCAATCAGCCCCAGCATTTT.

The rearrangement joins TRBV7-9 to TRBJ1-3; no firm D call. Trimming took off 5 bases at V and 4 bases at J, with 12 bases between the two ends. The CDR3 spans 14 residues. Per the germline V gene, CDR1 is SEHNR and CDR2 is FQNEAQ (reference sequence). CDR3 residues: CASSGSETGNTIYF. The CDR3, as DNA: TGTGCCAGCAGCGGAAGCGAGACGGGAAACACCATATATTTT.

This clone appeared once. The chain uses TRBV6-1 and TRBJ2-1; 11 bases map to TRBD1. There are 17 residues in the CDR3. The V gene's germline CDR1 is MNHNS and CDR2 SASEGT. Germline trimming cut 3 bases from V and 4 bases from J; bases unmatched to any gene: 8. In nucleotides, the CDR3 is TGTGCCAGCAGTGAGCATGTGGGGACAGGGGGTTACAATGAGCAGTTCTTC. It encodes CASSEHVGTGGYNEQFF.